Each of the 15 T cell receptor beta chains below was sequenced from the same sample in a study of T cells after yellow fever vaccination. Via MiXCR, TCRdb re-called the 5' RACE reads, giving one row per CDR3 protein. The data show a few hundred thousand distinct CDR3 sequences, more than 8.5% seen once. Sequenced here: PBMCs, sampled on the day of the first yellow fever vaccination. The receptors stem from a man younger than 35 who received the YFV17D yellow fever vaccine.

The rearrangement links TRBV7-9 to TRBJ2-1, with D perhaps matching TRBD1 (5 bases). Germline V gene sequence: CDR1 SEHNR, CDR2 FQNEAQ (reference sequence). The CDR3 sequence is 14 residues long. V was pared by 4 bases and J by 3 bases, with 10 bases between. CDR3 protein: CASSSRVFYNEQFF. The DNA for the CDR3 is TGTGCCAGCAGCTCCAGGGTGTTCTACAATGAGCAGTTCTTC.

This clonotype was picked up a small number of times. This chain uses TRBV2 with TRBJ1-4; a weak D match, TRBD1 (5 bases). V gave up 2 bases and J gave up 5 bases, with 9 bases separating them. Per germline, CDR1 SNHLY and CDR2 FYNNEI. CDR3 length: 14 amino acids. In DNA, the CDR3 is TGTGCCAGCAGTGAACGGGACGGGAATGAAAAACTGTTTTTT. It translates to CASSERDGNEKLFF.

This clonotype was observed a few times. The rearrangement links TRBV5-1 to TRBJ2-5; 10 bases are shared with TRBD1. This CDR3 has 13 amino acids. The V gene's germline CDR1 is SGHRS and CDR2 YFSETQ. V shed 4 bases and J 3 bases; nucleotides not matched to a gene: 0. The CDR3 loop reads CASSGTGEETQYF. Written as DNA, the CDR3 is TGCGCCAGCAGCGGGACAGGGGAAGAGACCCAGTACTTC.

This clonotype has more than one count but fewer than ten. The chain is built from TRBV12-3 or TRBV12-4 and TRBJ1-2; the match to TRBD1 covers 9 bases. The CDR3 length is 14 residues. Germline trimming cut 6 bases from V and 5 bases from J; bases unmatched to any gene: 7. CDR3 protein: CASRERDRAYGYTF. The CDR3 region has the DNA TGTGCCAGCAGAGAGAGGGACAGGGCTTATGGCTACACCTTC.

The table lists this clonotype with a few counts. This CDR3 is CASSLVRVPWDEQYF. The CDR3 DNA reads TGTGCCAGCAGCTTAGTCCGGGTACCGTGGGACGAGCAGTACTTC. The genes are TRBV11-2 and TRBJ2-7; D gene ambiguous. From germline, CDR1 is SGHAT and CDR2 FQNNGV. V was trimmed by 1 base and J by 5 bases, leaving 15 bases between them. The CDR3 consists of 15 residues.

This chain joins TRBV12-3 or TRBV12-4 and TRBJ2-5, with D possibly matching TRBD2 (5 bases). The CDR3 contains 14 residues. V was cut by 7 bases and J by 4 bases, with 16 bases left in between. This CDR3 reads CASTLSVGRETQYF. The CDR3 region has the DNA TGTGCCAGCACCCTATCCGTAGGGAGAGAGACCCAGTACTTC.

This clonotype was counted ten times or more. The V call is TRBV5-1, the J call TRBJ1-4; D call uncertain. Trimming shortened V by 0 bases and J by 0 bases, and 6 bases separated the two germline ends. CDR3 length: 15 residues. CDR1 is SGHRS and CDR2 is YFSETQ in the germline V gene. The CDR3 sequence is CASSLGGATNEKLFF. The CDR3 nucleotides are TGCGCCAGCAGCTTGGGTGGAGCAACTAATGAAAAACTGTTTTTT. The variable domain in full, with the rest retrieved from reference TRBV5-1 and TRBJ1-4, is KAGVTQTPRYLIKTRGQQVTLSCSPISGHRSVSWYQQTPGQGLQFLFEYFSETQRNKGNFPGRFSGRQFSNSRSEMNVSTLELGDSALYLCASSLGGATNEKLFFGSGTQLSVL.

J is TRBJ2-2 and V is TRBV6-2 or TRBV6-3; 8 nucleotides line up with TRBD1. The CDR3 has 14 residues. Looked up from germline, CDR1 is MNHEY and CDR2 is SVGEGT. Losses at the gene ends were 5 bases for V and 7 bases for J; bases not matched to a gene: 6. CDR3 DNA sequence: TGTGCCAGCAGTAAAGGACAGGGCGTCGGGGAGCTGTTTTTT. It translates to CASSKGQGVGELFF.

This clonotype has more than one count but fewer than ten. V and J are TRBV25-1 and TRBJ2-3; D uncertain. Trimming pared 6 bases from V and 0 bases from J, leaving 7 bases between. This CDR3 region has 13 residues. Germline CDR1 is MGHDK and CDR2 is SYGVNS. This CDR3 reads CASRPTSTDTQYF. As DNA, the CDR3 is TGTGCCAGCAGACCAACTAGCACAGATACGCAGTATTTT.

CDR3 coding DNA: TGCGCCAGCAGCCAGGACCGATCGGCGAACACTGAAGCTTTCTTT. Protein product: CASSQDRSANTEAFF. V usage is TRBV4-3 and J usage is TRBJ1-1; the D is unclear. CDR1 and CDR2 (germline): LGHNA, YSLEER. V lost 3 bases to trimming and J lost 1 base, with 12 bases between them. This CDR3 comprises 15 residues.

The sample holds a few counts of this clonotype. J is TRBJ2-3 and V is TRBV29-1; D is unresolved. The CDR3 is 12 amino acids. V shed 6 bases and J shed 2 bases, with 9 bases lying between them. Germline V lookup: CDR1 SQVTM, CDR2 ANQGSEA. The CDR3 DNA reads TGCAGCGTAAGGGCAGCCACAGATACGCAGTATTTT. It yields the protein CSVRAATDTQYF.

The V call is TRBV9, the J call TRBJ1-2; 8 nucleotides line up with TRBD1. Germline lookup yields CDR1 SGDLS and CDR2 YYNGEE. The CDR3 has 12 residues. Trimming removed 4 bases from V and 8 bases from J; junction bases left unmatched: 4. CDR3 amino acids: CASSKQGDGYTF. CDR3 nucleotide sequence: TGTGCCAGCAGCAAACAGGGGGACGGCTACACCTTC.

This clonotype was seen a few times. This sequence joins TRBV6-4 and TRBJ2-7, with 7 bases identical to TRBD2. The CDR3 sequence is 17 residues long. Germline CDR1 reads MRHNA; CDR2 reads SNTAGT. J lost 5 bases, V lost 0 bases, and 13 bases had no gene match. Written as DNA, the CDR3 is TGTGCCAGCAGTGACTCTTGGGGAGGGGTGGGTCCCCACGAGCAGTACGTC. Its translation: CASSDSWGGVGPHEQYV.

This clonotype showed up just a few times. This rearrangement joins TRBV10-1 to TRBJ2-7, with 7 bases fitting TRBD1. CDR3 size: 16 residues. Germline CDR1 reads WNHNN; CDR2 reads SYGVQD (reference sequence). The V and J ends lost 2 bases and 1 base, in that order; junction bases with no gene match: 8. CDR3 loop: CASSERGRQGSYEQYF. The CDR3, as DNA: TGCGCCAGCAGTGAGAGAGGACGACAGGGATCCTACGAGCAGTACTTC.

CDR3 sequence (DNA): TGCAGTGCTAGGTCGGGGAGGGCCTACGAGCAGTACTTC. Translating gives CSARSGRAYEQYF. The J gene is TRBJ2-7, the V gene TRBV20-1, with TRBD2 identical over 7 bases. Germline CDR1 reads DFQATT; CDR2 reads SNEGSKA (reference sequence). Losses at the gene ends were 3 bases for V and 2 bases for J; bases not matched to a gene: 4. This CDR3 has 13 amino acids.